What follows are 28 T cell receptor beta chains derived from one specimen sequenced in a study of regulatory dendritic cells for organ transplantation. No antigen has been identified for these receptors. TCRdb's table, derived via immunoSEQ multiplex PCR, lists solely in-frame clones and lacks some. This table has about 20,000 clones, approximately 79% appearing once. Sorted subsets were CFSE-labeled and cultured approximately 5 days with allogeneic dendritic cells. Sequencing was carried out using memory CD4+ T cells from blood cultured with regulatory dendritic cells. Specified subset: CD45RO+ memory T cells. The receptors originated from a human donor in good health.

The chain carries TRBV7-8 and TRBJ2-1; D is unclear. This CDR3 has 14 residues. Germline-derived CDR1 and CDR2 are SGHVS and FQNEAQ. V was cut by 2 bases and J by 4 bases, with 9 bases left in between. The CDR3 bases are TGTGCCAGCAGCTTACGATACGGGTACAATGAGCAGTTCTTC. Protein sequence: CASSLRYGYNEQFF.

This chain connects TRBV27 to TRBJ1-5, with D unresolved. Germline V CDR1 and CDR2: MNHEY, SMNVEV (reference sequence). CDR3 length: 15 residues. With 4 bases removed from V and 1 base from J, the gap between germline ends came to 11 bases. Here the CDR3 DNA reads TGTGCCAGCAGTTCCCGGTCCTCCAGCAATCAGCCCCAGCATTTT. The encoded protein is CASSSRSSSNQPQHF.

The CDR3 DNA reads as TGTGCCAGCAGCTCTAGCGGGGCCTACGAGCAGTACTTC. It encodes CASSSSGAYEQYF. V gene TRBV7-2 combines with J gene TRBJ2-7, with 9 bases lining up with TRBD2. This CDR3 region has 13 residues. CDR1 is SGHTA and CDR2 is FQGNSA in the germline V gene. Germline trimming cut 4 bases from V and 2 bases from J; bases unmatched to any gene: 0.

The gene calls are TRBV2 and TRBJ1-2, with 9 bases identical to TRBD1. The CDR3 contains 12 residues. V lost 7 bases to trimming and J lost 10 bases; unmatched junction nucleotides: 7. From germline, CDR1 is SNHLY and CDR2 FYNNEI. The CDR3 nucleotides are TGTGCCAGCAAGGGACAGGGTAGCGTCTACACCTTC. Protein product: CASKGQGSVYTF.

This clone was recorded a few times. This chain connects TRBV5-1 to TRBJ1-4, with D possibly matching TRBD1 (6 bases). The CDR3 runs 15 residues. The germline V gene encodes CDR1 SGHRS and CDR2 YFSETQ. V shed 3 bases and J shed 3 bases, with 12 bases lying between them. DNA for the CDR3: TGCGCCAGCAGCTCAGTGACAGGCCCTAATGAAAAACTGTTTTTT. This codes for CASSSVTGPNEKLFF. Full variable domain (outside the CDR3, taken from reference TRBV5-1 and TRBJ1-4): KAGVTQTPRYLIKTRGQQVTLSCSPISGHRSVSWYQQTPGQGLQFLFEYFSETQRNKGNFPGRFSGRQFSNSRSEMNVSTLELGDSALYLCASSSVTGPNEKLFFGSGTQLSVL.

This clone qualifies as large. The chain couples TRBV10-3 to TRBJ2-3; the match to TRBD2 covers 10 bases. Germline V gene sequence: CDR1 ENHRY, CDR2 SYGVKD. Unmatched junction bases numbered 8, after V lost 7 bases and J lost 4 bases. The CDR3 has 15 residues. Here the CDR3 DNA reads TGTGCCATCACCCGGGGACTAGCGCTCGCAGATACGCAGTATTTT. Amino acid sequence: CAITRGLALADTQYF.

V is TRBV5-8 and J is TRBJ2-1; no definite D call. Germline values: CDR1 SGHTS, CDR2 YDEGEE. V was cut by 0 bases and J by 3 bases, with 10 bases left in between. The CDR3 is made up of 15 amino acids. CDR3 sequence: CASSLGVDYYNEQFF. In nucleotides, the CDR3 is TGTGCCAGCAGCTTGGGGGTGGATTACTACAATGAGCAGTTCTTC.

The genes are TRBV5-1 and TRBJ2-1; D call uncertain. Germline-derived CDR1 and CDR2 are SGHRS and YFSETQ. The CDR3 length is 18 residues. Trimming removed 0 bases from V and 4 bases from J, with 20 bases in between. This CDR3 is CASSLVSGLVRRYNEQFF. The CDR3 region has the DNA TGCGCCAGCAGCTTGGTATCTGGGTTGGTAAGGCGGTACAATGAGCAGTTCTTC.

The chain is built from TRBV7-9 and TRBJ2-6; D call uncertain. The germline CDR1 and CDR2 sequences are SEHNR and FQNEAQ (reference sequence). V lost 8 bases and J lost 0, with 20 bases in between. The CDR3 is 18 amino acids. The CDR3 protein is CASRKNGARISGANVLTF. The CDR3 region has the DNA TGTGCCAGCCGAAAGAATGGTGCGCGGATCTCTGGGGCCAACGTCCTGACTTTC.

The chain employs TRBV4-3 and TRBJ2-2; D gene uncertain. The germline V gene encodes CDR1 LGHNA and CDR2 YSLEER. The CDR3 runs 16 residues. Trimming took off 1 base at V and 6 bases at J, with 15 bases between the two ends. CDR3: CASSQVDKPRSGELFF. CDR3 DNA: TGCGCCAGCAGCCAAGTTGATAAACCCCGGTCCGGGGAGCTGTTTTTT.

The CDR3 bases are TGTGCCAGCAGTTCGACCGGGACAGCGACCTACGAGCAGTACTTC. Its protein is CASSSTGTATYEQYF. J is TRBJ2-7 and V is TRBV6-5, with TRBD1 matching over 7 bases. Per germline, CDR1 MNHEY and CDR2 SVGAGI. J lost 2 bases, V lost 4 bases, and 8 bases had no gene match. This CDR3 has 15 amino acids.

The rearrangement links TRBV7-9 to TRBJ2-7; the match to TRBD1 covers 8 bases. CDR1 SEHNR and CDR2 FQNEAQ come from the germline V gene (reference sequence). Trimming took 5 bases from V and 5 from J; bases not matched to a gene: 14. The length of the CDR3 is 16 residues. The CDR3 DNA sequence: TGTGCCAGCAGCCCGCCCCGACAGGGGATCTCTAACGAGCAGTACTTC. This codes for CASSPPRQGISNEQYF.

This CDR3 reads CASSFTPNTGELFF. DNA of the CDR3: TGTGCCAGCAGCTTTACACCGAACACCGGGGAGCTGTTTTTT. The genes are TRBV7-2 and TRBJ2-2, with unresolved D. The CDR3 covers 14 residues. Between the trimmed V and J ends, which lost 3 bases and 0 bases, there was a span of 5 bases. In germline, CDR1 is SGHTA, CDR2 FQGNSA.

J is TRBJ1-1 and V is TRBV16, with D unresolved. Germline lookup yields CDR1 KGHSY and CDR2 FQNENV. V lost 0 bases and J lost 7, with 9 bases in between. This CDR3 spans 13 amino acids. CDR3 coding DNA: TGTGCCAGCAGCCAATCTGCGGGGTTTGAAGCTTTCTTT. Protein: CASSQSAGFEAFF.

This sequence joins TRBV7-8 and TRBJ1-2, with D possibly matching TRBD1 (5 bases). The V and J ends lost 4 bases and 7 bases respectively, with 13 bases between them. CDR1 SGHVS and CDR2 FQNEAQ come from the germline V gene. The CDR3 is 13 amino acids. The CDR3 nucleotides are TGTGCCAGCAGCTCCACCGGGGGGGGTGGCTACACCTTC. Protein: CASSSTGGGGYTF.

The chain carries TRBV6-1 and TRBJ1-1; the D is unclear. V lost 3 bases, J lost 2 bases, and 7 bases lay in between. The CDR3 is made up of 13 amino acids. Per the germline V gene, CDR1 is MNHNS and CDR2 is SASEGT. In DNA form, the CDR3 reads TGTGCCAGCAGTGAGTTCCAAAACACTGAAGCTTTCTTT. Its protein product is CASSEFQNTEAFF.

This CDR3 is CASGRPGLESYEQYF. For the CDR3, the DNA is TGCGCCAGCGGCCGACCGGGACTAGAATCCTACGAGCAGTACTTC. The gene calls are TRBV4-1 and TRBJ2-7, with 8 bases identical to TRBD2. This CDR3 spans 15 amino acids. V lost 8 bases and J lost 1; bases outside the gene matches: 10. Germline V gene data show CDR1 as MGHRA and CDR2 as YSYEKL.

This sequence joins TRBV7-9 and TRBJ1-2; D perhaps matches TRBD1 (6 bases). CDR1 and CDR2 from the germline V gene are SEHNR and FQNEAQ (reference sequence). This CDR3 has 13 residues. Trimming cost V 6 bases and J 2 bases, with 10 bases left between them. The CDR3 DNA sequence: TGTGCCAGCAGGACAGGCCTGAACTATGGCTACACCTTC. Translation gives CASRTGLNYGYTF.

The chain carries TRBV4-1 and TRBJ2-2; D uncertain. The CDR3 contains 13 residues. Germline V gene lookup returns CDR1 MGHRA and CDR2 YSYEKL. Trimming took off 2 bases at V and 6 bases at J, with 7 bases between the two ends. The CDR3 DNA reads TGCGCCAGCAGCCAAAACCGGGCCGGGGAGCTGTTTTTT. It translates to CASSQNRAGELFF.

The chain has TRBV6-5 and TRBJ2-7; perhaps TRBD1 as D (8 bases). The CDR3 has 14 residues. V lost 7 bases and J 3 bases, leaving 16 bases between the germline ends. Per the germline V gene, CDR1 is MNHEY and CDR2 is SVGAGI. CDR3 in amino acids: CASTKQGGNYEQYF. The CDR3 bases are TGTGCCAGCACTAAACAGGGGGGGAACTACGAGCAGTACTTC.

Here the CDR3 DNA reads TGTGCCAGCAGCTTCGACGGGTCTAACTATGGCTACACCTTC. It translates to CASSFDGSNYGYTF. V is TRBV7-9 and J is TRBJ1-2, with D hard to call. Trimming removed 3 bases at V and 0 bases at J, with 8 bases between. The germline gives CDR1 SEHNR, CDR2 FQNEAQ (reference sequence). The CDR3 loop spans 14 amino acids.

V is TRBV19 and J is TRBJ2-1; D gene uncertain. The ends were cut back, 4 bases at V and 6 bases at J, with 10 bases in the middle. Germline values: CDR1 LNHDA, CDR2 SQIVND (reference sequence). CDR3 length: 13 amino acids. The CDR3 nucleotides are TGTGCCAGTAGTACCCACGGCGGCAATGAGCAGTTCTTC. Residues: CASSTHGGNEQFF.

To note about this clone: One junction end disagrees with the germline gene, perhaps due to a read error. The chain is built from TRBV7-7 and TRBJ2-7; D is undetermined. The CDR3 has 12 residues. Germline-derived CDR1 and CDR2 are SSHAT and FNYEAQ (reference sequence). This CDR3 is CASSPSGLQEYF. DNA of the CDR3: TGTGCTAGCAGCCCGAGTGGGCTTCAGGAGTACTTC.

The CDR3 region is CASSFAAGGGYTQYF. In nucleotides, the CDR3 is TGTGCCAGCAGTTTTGCCGCAGGGGGTGGATATACGCAGTATTTT. The gene calls are TRBV27 and TRBJ2-3, with 7 bases fitting TRBD1. V was pared by 3 bases and J by 7 bases, with 10 bases of the junction left unmatched. The germline V gene encodes CDR1 MNHEY and CDR2 SMNVEV (reference sequence). The CDR3 length is 15 residues.

V usage is TRBV19 and J usage is TRBJ1-5; D possibly corresponds to TRBD1 (6 bases). Per the germline V gene, CDR1 is LNHDA and CDR2 is SQIVND (reference sequence). The CDR3 is 15 residues long. DNA of the CDR3: TGTTCGGCCGGCCAAGGGACACTTGACAATCAGCCCCAGCATTTT. Translated, it gives CSAGQGTLDNQPQHF.

This chain connects TRBV7-9 to TRBJ2-3, with D possibly being TRBD2 (6 bases). CDR3 length equals 16 residues. V was shortened by 4 bases and J by 2 bases, with 16 bases between the two germline ends. Germline values: CDR1 SEHNR, CDR2 FQNEAQ (reference sequence). CDR3: CASSSLLRGNTDTQYF. The CDR3 nucleotides are TGTGCCAGCAGCTCCCTTCTCCGGGGGAACACAGATACGCAGTATTTT.

The V call is TRBV27, the J call TRBJ2-3, with D possibly being TRBD1 (5 bases). Germline assignment: CDR1 MNHEY and CDR2 SMNVEV (reference sequence). The V and J ends lost 3 bases and 0 bases respectively, with 10 bases between them. CDR3 length: 15 residues. CDR3 in DNA: TGTGCCAGCAGTTTCCTACAGGCCAGCACAGATACGCAGTATTTT. This sequence encodes CASSFLQASTDTQYF.

The J gene is TRBJ1-2, the V gene TRBV30; 9 nucleotides match TRBD1. Germline CDR1 and CDR2: GTSNPN and SVGIG (reference sequence). The CDR3 is 15 amino acids. J was trimmed by 6 bases and V by 4 bases; bases with no gene match: 12. The CDR3 reads CAWTKTGGAGDGYTF. In DNA, the CDR3 is TGTGCCTGGACCAAAACAGGGGGCGCGGGGGATGGCTACACCTTC.